One T cell receptor (beta chain) is described in this entry. Within the sample, other DNA sequences also encode this same CDR3. The data were taken from a study of cytomegalovirus exposure and HLA in healthy donors. The primer mix had 60 Vbeta and 13 Jbeta primers. Assay: immunoSEQ multiplex PCR; the TCRdb copy retains only in-frame clones and omits some. This table has more than 200,000 clones, about 80% appearing once. The CDR3 covers 13 residues. In germline, CDR1 is SGHAT, CDR2 FQNNGV. Trimming cost V 1 base and J 2 bases, with 6 bases left between them. The chain has TRBV11-2 and TRBJ2-7, with D unresolved. Sequencing was carried out using PBMCs. The receptor's source is a man between 18 and 35 years old in good health and CMV-seronegative. The chain's CDR3 is CASSLGQTYEQYF. CDR3 nucleotides: TGTGCCAGCAGCTTAGGGCAGACCTACGAGCAGTACTTC.